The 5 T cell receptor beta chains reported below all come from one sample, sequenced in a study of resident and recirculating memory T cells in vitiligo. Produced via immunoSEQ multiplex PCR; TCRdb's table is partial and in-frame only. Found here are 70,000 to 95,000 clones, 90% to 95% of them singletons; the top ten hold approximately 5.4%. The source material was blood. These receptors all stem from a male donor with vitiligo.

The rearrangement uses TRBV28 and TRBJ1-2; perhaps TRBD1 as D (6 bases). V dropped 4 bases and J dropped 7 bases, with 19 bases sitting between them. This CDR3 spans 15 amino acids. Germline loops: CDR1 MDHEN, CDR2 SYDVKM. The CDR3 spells CASSSTGNPSRGYTF. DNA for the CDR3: TGTGCCAGCAGTTCCACAGGGAATCCCTCTCGTGGCTACACCTTC.

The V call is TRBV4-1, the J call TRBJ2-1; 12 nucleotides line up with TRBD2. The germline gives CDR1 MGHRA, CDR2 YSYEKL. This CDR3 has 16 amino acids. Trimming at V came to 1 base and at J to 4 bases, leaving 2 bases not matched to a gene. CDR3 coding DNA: TGCGCCAGCAGCCAAGGGACTAGCGGGATGTACAATGAGCAGTTCTTC. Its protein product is CASSQGTSGMYNEQFF.

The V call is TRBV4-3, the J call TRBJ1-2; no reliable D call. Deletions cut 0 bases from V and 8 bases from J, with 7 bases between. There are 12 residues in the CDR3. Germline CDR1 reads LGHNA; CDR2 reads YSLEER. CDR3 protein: CASSQDSLGYTF. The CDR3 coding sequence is TGCGCCAGCAGCCAAGATTCCCTAGGCTACACCTTC.

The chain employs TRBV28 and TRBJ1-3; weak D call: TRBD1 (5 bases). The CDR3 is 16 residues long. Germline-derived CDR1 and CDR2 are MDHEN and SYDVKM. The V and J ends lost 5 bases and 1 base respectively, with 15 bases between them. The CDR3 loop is CASSVPPTDSGNTIYF. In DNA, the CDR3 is TGTGCCAGCAGTGTCCCCCCGACAGATTCTGGAAACACCATATATTTT.

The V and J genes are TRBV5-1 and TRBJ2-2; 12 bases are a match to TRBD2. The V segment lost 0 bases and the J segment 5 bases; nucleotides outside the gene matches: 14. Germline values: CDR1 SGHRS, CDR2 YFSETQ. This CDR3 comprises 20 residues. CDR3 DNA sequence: TGCGCCAGCAGCTTGGCTCAGGTGACTAGCGGGAGATCGGGGACCGGGGAGCTGTTTTTT. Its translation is CASSLAQVTSGRSGTGELFF.